This T cell receptor (beta chain) was obtained from a study of early T cells in non-severe SARS-CoV-2 infection. TCRdb independently ran MiXCR on the 5' RACE reads; one entry per CDR3 protein. The sample includes more than 55,000 distinct CDR3 sequences, around an eighth of them seen just once. The CDR3 covers 16 residues. V lost 4 bases to trimming and J lost 5 bases, with 20 bases between them. Germline V gene sequence: CDR1 MNHNY, CDR2 SVGAGI (reference sequence). This clonotype was sampled from an adult who was a healthcare worker with PCR-confirmed SARS-CoV-2 infection or an uninfected control (not recorded which). This sequence joins TRBV6-6 and TRBJ1-2, with D maybe TRBD1 (6 bases). The sequenced sample was whole blood. DNA for the CDR3: TGTGCCAGCAGTTTTACCTTGACGGACAGATCGTATGGCTACACCTTC. Its translation: CASSFTLTDRSYGYTF.